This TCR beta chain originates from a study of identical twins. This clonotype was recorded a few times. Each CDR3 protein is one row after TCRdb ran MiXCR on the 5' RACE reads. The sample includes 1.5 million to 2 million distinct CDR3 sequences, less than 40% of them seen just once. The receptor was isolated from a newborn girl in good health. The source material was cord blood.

The CDR3 protein is CASSPDRLAPYNEQFF. CDR3 DNA sequence: TGTGCCAGCAGCCCAGACCGACTAGCGCCCTACAATGAGCAGTTCTTC. The chain employs TRBV6-1 and TRBJ2-1; the match to TRBD2 covers 8 bases. Unmatched junction bases numbered 9, after V lost 6 bases and J lost 2 bases. The CDR3 loop spans 16 amino acids. The germline V gene has CDR1 MNHNS and CDR2 SASEGT.